This T cell receptor beta chain was sequenced in a study of shared clonotypes between healthy human individuals. For the study at large: CD4 naive cells filled three plates per donor, CD4 memory three, CD8 naive two and CD8 memory one.

TCRdb's table, derived via immunoSEQ multiplex PCR, lists solely in-frame clones and lacks some. Altogether millions of clones are present, around 93% being singletons, with the ten largest covering around 1.7%. V lost 1 base, J lost 4 bases, and 11 bases stayed unmatched. The length of the CDR3 is 17 residues. In germline, CDR1 is LGHNA, CDR2 YSLEER. About this clone: Its antigen remains unknown.

Naive-designated CD8 cells lacked CD45RO, were positively enriched for CCR7, and omitted terminally differentiated effector memory CD45RA+ cells. Study-level points and caveats: Across a handful of donors, naive CD4 shared 4.5% to 6%, naive CD8 more than 3%, memory CD4 less than 2.5%, memory CD8 0.35% to 0.5%. Memory subsets generally showed smaller estimated richness than naive subsets did. All-four-donor shared clonotypes had higher generation probabilities than non-shared clonotypes did.

The J gene is TRBJ1-2, the V gene TRBV4-3, with TRBD1 matching over 8 bases. Sequencing was carried out using naive CD8+ T cells from PBMCs. The sequence came from a man aged 18 to 30 in good health. Some clones in this sample may be carry-over from other donors' samples. DNA for the CDR3: TGCGCCAGCAGCCAAGTAGGGTGGACAGGGCTAGTCTATGGCTACACCTTC. Its translation is CASSQVGWTGLVYGYTF.